One and the same sample provided the 15 T cell receptor beta chains below, sequenced in a study of cytomegalovirus exposure and HLA in healthy donors. The PCR ran on 60 Vbeta and 13 Jbeta primers. The data were produced by immunoSEQ multiplex PCR, yet TCRdb's version contains in-frame clones alone and is incomplete. Here the sample spans under 150,000 clones, more than 65% being singletons. The sample comprised PBMCs. Every receptor here comes from a woman aged 55-69 years in good health and CMV-seropositive.

The rearrangement uses TRBV7-8 and TRBJ1-2; TRBD1 might be the D (5 bases). The CDR3 is 15 amino acids. V was shortened by 0 bases and J by 4 bases, with 12 bases between the two germline ends. Germline loops: CDR1 SGHVS, CDR2 FQNEAQ. The CDR3 protein is CASSLASGYFYGYTF. The CDR3 bases are TGTGCCAGCAGCTTAGCTTCAGGGTACTTCTATGGCTACACCTTC.

The chain is built from TRBV5-8 and TRBJ1-2; 7 bases fit TRBD1. Germline assignment: CDR1 SGHTS and CDR2 YDEGEE. The CDR3 totals 15 residues. The J segment lost 0 bases and the V segment lost 2 bases, leaving 4 bases of the junction unmatched. In nucleotides, the CDR3 is TGTGCCAGCAGCTTCGGGACAGCACCTAACTATGGCTACACCTTC. Amino acids: CASSFGTAPNYGYTF.

This sequence joins TRBV7-9 and TRBJ1-3, with D hard to call. V shed 5 bases and J shed 0 bases, with 17 bases lying between them. The CDR3 is 17 residues long. Germline CDR1 and CDR2: SEHNR and FQNEAQ (reference sequence). Written as DNA, the CDR3 is TGTGCCAGCAGCATTTCGGGGTCCTGGAGCTCTGGAAACACCATATATTTT. Translation: CASSISGSWSSGNTIYF.

This clone has more than one count but fewer than ten. V is TRBV6-1 and J is TRBJ1-3; maybe TRBD1 (6 bases). Per germline, CDR1 MNHNS and CDR2 SASEGT. Deletions cut 3 bases from V and 4 bases from J, with 10 bases between. This CDR3 spans 14 amino acids. The CDR3 here is CASSEGAGGNTIYF. The CDR3 DNA follows: TGTGCCAGCAGTGAGGGGGCAGGAGGAAACACCATATATTTT.

The chain carries TRBV27 and TRBJ2-7; possibly TRBD2 for D (6 bases). The CDR3 loop spans 14 amino acids. Germline V gene sequence: CDR1 MNHEY, CDR2 SMNVEV (reference sequence). Between the trimmed V and J ends, which lost 6 bases and 4 bases, there was a span of 16 bases. CDR3 loop: CASRLGLGTYEQYF. CDR3 bases: TGTGCCAGCAGATTAGGCCTGGGGACTTACGAGCAGTACTTC.

The chain joins TRBV18 to TRBJ2-7, with D possibly TRBD1 on 5 matching bases. Germline V gives CDR1 KGHSH, CDR2 LQKENI. Trimming left V 3 bases short and J 3 bases short, with 12 bases between. The CDR3 consists of 14 residues. The CDR3 nucleotides read TGTGCCAGCTCACCTTTAGACAGCAACTACGAGCAGTACTTC. Protein sequence: CASSPLDSNYEQYF.

The chain uses TRBV5-1 and TRBJ2-7; 9 bases are a match to TRBD2. Losses at the gene ends were 4 bases for V and 3 bases for J; bases not matched to a gene: 8. Germline V CDR1 and CDR2: SGHRS, YFSETQ. The CDR3 spans 15 residues. The DNA of the CDR3 is TGCGCCAGCAGCCTAATGGCGGGGGGGCACTACGAGCAGTACTTC. It translates to CASSLMAGGHYEQYF.

The V and J genes are TRBV21-1 and TRBJ2-1; the table's TRBD1 call for D was not verified on the DNA. TRBV21-1 is annotated as a pseudogene. This CDR3 has 16 amino acids. CDR3 nucleotide sequence: TGTGCCAGCAGCACCTCGACAGGGGGCTCCTACAATGAGCAGTTCTTC. Translation: CASSTSTGGSYNEQFF.

The chain couples TRBV7-8 to TRBJ1-4; D gene ambiguous. Trimming removed 0 bases at V and 8 bases at J, with 16 bases between. The CDR3 contains 16 residues. Germline V CDR1 and CDR2: SGHVS, FQNEAQ. CDR3 amino acids: CASSLAPSAGNEKLFF. CDR3 in DNA: TGTGCCAGCAGCTTAGCCCCCTCAGCGGGGAACGAAAAACTGTTTTTT.

This rearrangement joins TRBV2 to TRBJ1-5; D perhaps matches TRBD1 (5 bases). Germline V gene sequence: CDR1 SNHLY, CDR2 FYNNEI. Between the trimmed V and J ends, which lost 6 bases and 10 bases, there was a span of 16 bases. The CDR3 loop spans 13 amino acids. CDR3 sequence: CASRVGLLIPQHF. The CDR3 nucleotides read TGTGCCAGCAGGGTGGGACTGTTGATTCCCCAGCATTTT.

The V call is TRBV5-1, the J call TRBJ2-7; 10 nucleotides match TRBD2. The V and J ends lost 0 bases and 3 bases, in that order; junction bases with no gene match: 6. The CDR3 extends over 16 amino acids. In germline, CDR1 is SGHRS, CDR2 YFSETQ. DNA of the CDR3: TGCGCCAGCAGCTTGGCCATGACTAGCGGGCGCTACGAGCAGTACTTC. It specifies CASSLAMTSGRYEQYF. The variable domain in full, with the rest retrieved from reference TRBV5-1 and TRBJ2-7, is KAGVTQTPRYLIKTRGQQVTLSCSPISGHRSVSWYQQTPGQGLQFLFEYFSETQRNKGNFPGRFSGRQFSNSRSEMNVSTLELGDSALYLCASSLAMTSGRYEQYFGPGTRLTVT.

The V and J genes are TRBV2 and TRBJ2-4, with TRBD1 matching 8 bases. Germline V gene lookup returns CDR1 SNHLY and CDR2 FYNNEI. The CDR3 is made up of 14 amino acids. The J segment lost 7 bases and the V segment lost 3 bases, leaving 5 bases of the junction unmatched. The CDR3 sequence is CASSDRGLVNIQYF. In DNA form, the CDR3 reads TGTGCCAGCAGTGACAGGGGGCTTGTTAACATTCAGTACTTC.

J is TRBJ2-5 and V is TRBV7-9; tentative D call: TRBD1 (6 bases). The CDR3 is 13 residues long. V lost 5 bases to trimming and J lost 2 bases, with 9 bases between them. The germline gives CDR1 SEHNR, CDR2 FQNEAQ (reference sequence). The chain's CDR3 is CASSLQGQETQYF. CDR3 sequence (DNA): TGTGCCAGCAGCCTTCAGGGGCAAGAGACCCAGTACTTC. Looking up the rest from reference TRBV7-9 and TRBJ2-5 gives the full variable domain: DTGVSQNPRHKITKRGQNVTFRCDPISEHNRLYWYRQTLGQGPEFLTYFQNEAQLEKSRLLSDRFSAERPKGSFSTLEIQRTEQGDSAMYLCASSLQGQETQYFGPGTRLLVL.

This clone showed up just once. V gene TRBV9 combines with J gene TRBJ2-1; perhaps TRBD2 as D (7 bases). Per the germline V gene, CDR1 is SGDLS and CDR2 is YYNGEE. V gave up 0 bases and J gave up 8 bases, with 21 bases separating them. The CDR3 is 17 amino acids. CDR3 sequence: CASSVAGGLSRSDEQFF. The CDR3 bases are TGTGCCAGCAGCGTAGCGGGGGGCCTTAGTCGTAGCGATGAGCAGTTCTTC.

The V gene is TRBV7-9, the J gene TRBJ1-1, with a possible D match to TRBD1 (5 bases). Trimming stripped 5 bases from V and 6 bases from J, with 13 bases between. The germline CDR1 and CDR2 sequences are SEHNR and FQNEAQ (reference sequence). The CDR3 length is 13 residues. The CDR3 loop is CASSETGGPEAFF. CDR3 DNA: TGTGCCAGCAGCGAAACAGGCGGCCCTGAAGCTTTCTTT.